This T cell receptor (beta chain) came from a study of beta chain features in type 1 diabetes. Study-level points and caveats: When VDJ junctions were examined, type 1 diabetes patients showed fewer insertions and more deletions. Whatever favoring of shorter templates PCR might show would apply equally to patients and controls. Type 1 diabetes patients had TCRB CDR3s that were shorter (moderately but significantly so) in all four CD4+ subsets. Researchers reported that naive, central memory and Treg TCRB repertoires appeared more similar in patients than in healthy donors.

The V gene's germline CDR1 is SGHDN and CDR2 FVKESK. V lost 4 bases, J lost 1 base, and 5 bases lay in between. The CDR3 runs to 13 residues. A CD45RO/CCR7/CD25/CD127/CD95/CD27 panel sorted naive, central memory, regulatory and stem cell-like memory CD4+ cells. Every bit of the isolated RNA underwent reverse transcription, so sequencing read expressed TCRB transcripts. This table comes from immunoSEQ multiplex PCR, and its TCRdb copy is limited to in-frame clones, with some not included. The top ten clones hold nearly 0.04% of a sample with 640,000 or so clones, over 12% of them seen once. As for this clone: Its antigen remains unknown.

Sequences were obtained from naive CD4+ T cells from blood. The TCR sequence derives from a man younger than 35 with type 1 diabetes. V and J are TRBV14 and TRBJ1-3; D not resolved. CDR3 DNA sequence: TGTGCCAGCAGCCTCGAATCTGGAAACACCATATATTTT. Protein: CASSLESGNTIYF. Based on the CDR3 plus reference TRBV14 and TRBJ1-3, the full variable domain is EAGVTQFPSHSVIEKGQTVTLRCDPISGHDNLYWYRRVMGKEIKFLLHFVKESKQDESGMPNNRFLAERTGGTYSTLKVQPAELEDSGVYFCASSLESGNTIYFGEGSWLTVV.